Following are 23 T cell receptor beta chains from one sample sequenced in a study of blood T cell repertoires in COVID-19 (dated by TCRdb to 2019 to 2021). Libraries were built with the immunoSEQ multiplex PCR assay. TCRdb mirrors the immuneACCESS table, restricted to in-frame sequences. Some clones are absent from its copies; in checked studies, under half trace to an unresolved V gene, and the reason for the others is unknown. Recorded for this sample are 100,000 to 150,000 clones; almost 85% of them occurred a single time. The ten largest clones take up approximately 1.5% of the sample. Sequenced material: peripheral blood. The receptor set was obtained from a man aged 60 to 75 with acute or convalescent COVID-19.

DNA for the CDR3: TGTGCCAGCAGCTTGGATTGGGCGGGGGACACTGAAGCTTTCTTT. It translates to CASSLDWAGDTEAFF. This rearrangement joins TRBV5-4 to TRBJ1-1; D perhaps matches TRBD1 (5 bases). Per germline, CDR1 SGHNT and CDR2 YYREEE (reference sequence). CDR3 length equals 15 residues. Trimming cost V 0 bases and J 3 bases, with 12 bases left between them.

The genes are TRBV29-1 and TRBJ1-4; D might be TRBD1 (5 bases). This CDR3 region has 15 residues. Germline values: CDR1 SQVTM, CDR2 ANQGSEA. Trimming removed 4 bases at V and 7 bases at J, with 19 bases between. This CDR3 reads CSVVIPLSGGEKLFF. The CDR3 bases are TGCAGCGTTGTGATCCCTCTAAGCGGGGGTGAAAAACTGTTTTTT.

This sequence joins TRBV12-5 and TRBJ2-1, with 8 bases matching TRBD2. With 0 bases clipped from V and 4 bases from J, the junction kept 5 bases outside the gene matches. This CDR3 spans 16 amino acids. CDR1 is LGHNT and CDR2 is FRNRAP in the germline V gene. The CDR3 nucleotides read TGTGCTAGTGGTTTGGTAGCGGGAGTGGGTTACAATGAGCAGTTCTTC. This codes for CASGLVAGVGYNEQFF. The entire variable domain, with the rest obtained from reference TRBV12-5 and TRBJ2-1, is as follows: DARVTQTPRHKVTEMGQEVTMRCQPILGHNTVFWYRQTMMQGLELLAYFRNRAPLDDSGMPKDRFSAEMPDATLATLKIQPSEPRDSAVYFCASGLVAGVGYNEQFFGPGTRLTVL.

The chain recombines TRBV19 with TRBJ2-1, with 13 bases that match TRBD2. CDR1 LNHDA and CDR2 SQIVND come from the germline V gene (reference sequence). The CDR3 is made up of 17 amino acids. V dropped 8 bases and J dropped 10; count of bases not matched to a gene: 17. The chain's CDR3 is CASRRLGTSGKVNEQFF. The CDR3 DNA reads TGTGCCAGTCGTAGGCTGGGGACTAGCGGGAAGGTGAACGAGCAGTTCTTC.

This rearrangement joins TRBV6-5 to TRBJ2-3; 8 bases are a match to TRBD1. Looked up from germline, CDR1 is MNHEY and CDR2 is SVGAGI. This CDR3 contains 15 residues. After removal of 5 bases from V and 1 base from J, the junction contained 5 bases not matched to a gene. This CDR3 reads CASSTPGQGTDTQYF. In nucleotides, the CDR3 is TGTGCCAGCAGTACGCCGGGACAGGGCACAGATACGCAGTATTTT.

The chain employs TRBV5-1 and TRBJ1-3, with 8 bases lining up with TRBD1. The V gene end was trimmed by 5 bases and the J gene end by 2 bases; junction bases not matched to a gene: 9. There are 16 residues in the CDR3. CDR1 SGHRS and CDR2 YFSETQ come from the germline V gene. The CDR3 sequence: CASSAGGTGAGNTIYF. Here the CDR3 DNA reads TGCGCCAGCAGTGCAGGGGGCACGGGGGCTGGAAACACCATATATTTT.

The chain combines TRBV5-1 with TRBJ1-5; maybe TRBD1 (5 bases). The CDR3 is 13 amino acids. Germline V lookup: CDR1 SGHRS, CDR2 YFSETQ. Trimming shortened V by 0 bases and J by 7 bases, and 8 bases separated the two germline ends. The CDR3 nucleotides read TGCGCCAGCAGCTTGGCGGGGGACCAGCCCCAGCATTTT. Amino acid sequence: CASSLAGDQPQHF. Full variable domain (outside the CDR3, taken from reference TRBV5-1 and TRBJ1-5): KAGVTQTPRYLIKTRGQQVTLSCSPISGHRSVSWYQQTPGQGLQFLFEYFSETQRNKGNFPGRFSGRQFSNSRSEMNVSTLELGDSALYLCASSLAGDQPQHFGDGTRLSIL.

This sequence joins TRBV5-6 and TRBJ1-5, with D possibly TRBD1 on 5 matching bases. V was trimmed by 1 base and J by 5 bases, leaving 10 bases between them. CDR1 SGHDT and CDR2 YYEEEE come from the germline V gene. CDR3 size: 14 residues. CDR3 region: CASSLRGYDQPQHF. Here the CDR3 DNA reads TGTGCCAGCAGCTTGCGGGGGTACGATCAGCCCCAGCATTTT.

The chain has TRBV6-5 and TRBJ2-2; D possibly corresponds to TRBD2 (6 bases). The CDR3 has 14 amino acids. V was trimmed by 6 bases and J by 1 base, leaving 9 bases between them. Germline values: CDR1 MNHEY, CDR2 SVGAGI. The DNA for the CDR3 is TGTGCCAGCAGGGTTAGCGGGAACACCGGGGAGCTGTTTTTT. It encodes CASRVSGNTGELFF.

The chain has TRBV25-1 and TRBJ2-7; no definite D call. CDR1 is MGHDK and CDR2 is SYGVNS in the germline V gene. V was cut by 4 bases and J by 4 bases, with 5 bases left in between. The CDR3 sequence is 11 residues long. The DNA of the CDR3 is TGTGCCAGCAGTGCAGGTTACGAGCAGTACTTC. This codes for CASSAGYEQYF.

The rearrangement links TRBV14 to TRBJ2-3; 8 bases fit TRBD2. The CDR3 spans 15 residues. V lost 1 base and J lost 3; bases outside the gene matches: 3. Germline lookup yields CDR1 SGHDN and CDR2 FVKESK. The CDR3 sequence is CASSQAGGLTDTQYF. The DNA of the CDR3 is TGTGCCAGCAGCCAAGCGGGGGGGCTTACAGATACGCAGTATTTT. The full variable domain, completed using reference TRBV14 and TRBJ2-3, is EAGVTQFPSHSVIEKGQTVTLRCDPISGHDNLYWYRRVMGKEIKFLLHFVKESKQDESGMPNNRFLAERTGGTYSTLKVQPAELEDSGVYFCASSQAGGLTDTQYFGPGTRLTVL.

This chain connects TRBV14 to TRBJ2-3, with TRBD2 identical over 7 bases. Unmatched junction bases numbered 5, after V lost 1 base and J lost 7 bases. This CDR3 is built from 14 residues. Germline V lookup: CDR1 SGHDN, CDR2 FVKESK. The CDR3 region is CASSQVSGLNTQYF. CDR3 sequence (DNA): TGTGCCAGCAGCCAAGTTAGCGGGCTTAATACGCAGTATTTT.

The rearrangement uses TRBV5-4 and TRBJ2-7; perhaps TRBD1 as D (6 bases). CDR3 length equals 16 residues. The ends were cut back, 0 bases at V and 2 bases at J, with 15 bases in the middle. CDR1 is SGHNT and CDR2 is YYREEE in the germline V gene (reference sequence). CDR3 in DNA: TGTGCCAGCAGCTTGGCAACAGGGCCGGTACCCTACGAGCAGTACTTC. It codes for CASSLATGPVPYEQYF.

The chain uses TRBV4-1 and TRBJ1-2, with D unclear. CDR3 length: 14 amino acids. V dropped 0 bases and J dropped 4 bases, with 9 bases sitting between them. Per germline, CDR1 MGHRA and CDR2 YSYEKL. CDR3 nucleotides: TGCGCCAGCAGCCAAGATGCCCAGGTCTATGGCTACACCTTC. Encoded protein: CASSQDAQVYGYTF.

V usage is TRBV3-1 (or the pseudogene TRBV3-2) and J usage is TRBJ1-2; D unclear. Trimming removed 0 bases from V and 3 bases from J, with 11 bases in between. The germline V gene has CDR1 LGHDT and CDR2 YNNKEL (reference sequence). The CDR3 length is 15 residues. The CDR3 bases are TGTGCCAGCAGCCAAGAAGAGTACGGAGACTATGGCTACACCTTC. This sequence encodes CASSQEEYGDYGYTF.

This clone showed up just once. The chain carries TRBV30 and TRBJ1-1; D is unclear. V was shortened by 2 bases and J by 0 bases, with 13 bases between the two germline ends. CDR3 length: 15 residues. Germline V gene sequence: CDR1 GTSNPN, CDR2 SVGIG (reference sequence). The CDR3 reads CAWSLRAAMNTEAFF. The CDR3 DNA is TGTGCCTGGAGTTTGAGGGCAGCTATGAACACTGAAGCTTTCTTT. Full variable domain (remainder filled in from reference TRBV30 and TRBJ1-1): SQTIHQWPATLVQPVGSPLSLECTVEGTSNPNLYWYRQAAGRGLQLLFYSVGIGQISSEVPQNLSASRPQDRQFILSSKKLLLSDSGFYLCAWSLRAAMNTEAFFGQGTRLTVV.

The V call is TRBV5-1, the J call TRBJ2-5; D remains unclear. The germline V gene has CDR1 SGHRS and CDR2 YFSETQ. The CDR3 runs 15 residues. V lost 3 bases and J 4 bases, leaving 16 bases between the germline ends. CDR3 nucleotides: TGCGCCAGCAGCTCTTTTTTTTCTTCGGGAGAGACCCAGTACTTC. Its protein is CASSSFFSSGETQYF.

The chain has TRBV18 and TRBJ1-1; TRBD1 is a possible D gene (6 bases). The CDR3 extends over 15 amino acids. The germline V gene encodes CDR1 KGHSH and CDR2 LQKENI. V was pared by 2 bases and J by 0 bases, with 10 bases between. The CDR3 reads CASSPVDRMNTEAFF. Written as DNA, the CDR3 is TGTGCCAGCTCACCAGTGGACAGAATGAACACTGAAGCTTTCTTT.

The chain recombines TRBV3-1 (or the pseudogene TRBV3-2) with TRBJ1-4; no clear D gene. The V end lost 0 bases, the J end lost 15 bases, and 11 bases lay between the germline ends. CDR1 is LGHDT, CDR2 YNNKEL, per germline (reference sequence). CDR3 length: 12 amino acids. The CDR3 DNA reads TGTGCCAGCAGCCAAGATGGCAGATTGGTGTTTTTT. As protein: CASSQDGRLVFF.

The J gene is TRBJ2-7, the V gene TRBV19, with TRBD2 matching over 12 bases. The V gene end was trimmed by 4 bases and the J gene end by 1 base; junction bases not matched to a gene: 5. The CDR3 has 16 amino acids. Germline V gene sequence: CDR1 LNHDA, CDR2 SQIVND (reference sequence). This CDR3 reads CASSTQGLAGSYEQYF. As DNA, the CDR3 is TGTGCCAGTAGTACCCAAGGACTAGCGGGATCCTACGAGCAGTACTTC.

The chain couples TRBV6-5 to TRBJ2-1; TRBD2 aligns across 8 bases. CDR1 MNHEY and CDR2 SVGAGI come from the germline V gene. The ends lost 6 bases at V and 3 bases at J; junction bases unmatched: 7. CDR3 length: 15 residues. This CDR3 reads CASSPTSGNYNEQFF. DNA for the CDR3: TGTGCCAGCAGCCCCACTAGCGGAAACTACAATGAGCAGTTCTTC.

The chain uses TRBV24-1 and TRBJ2-3; TRBD2 matches at 10 bases. This CDR3 has 14 residues. Germline V gene sequence: CDR1 KGHDR, CDR2 SFDVKD. V lost 7 bases to trimming and J lost 7 bases; unmatched junction nucleotides: 7. CDR3 residues: CATRAGGPNYTQYF. For the CDR3, the DNA is TGTGCCACCAGAGCGGGGGGGCCTAATTATACGCAGTATTTT.

This sequence joins TRBV2 and TRBJ2-1; TRBD1 matches 9 bases. CDR1 and CDR2 from the germline V gene are SNHLY and FYNNEI. The CDR3 covers 16 residues. V lost 6 bases and J lost 7; bases outside the gene matches: 13. CDR3 in DNA: TGTGCCAGCAGCGCTAATCCGGGACAGGGCAGGAATGAGCAGTTCTTC. Encoded protein: CASSANPGQGRNEQFF.